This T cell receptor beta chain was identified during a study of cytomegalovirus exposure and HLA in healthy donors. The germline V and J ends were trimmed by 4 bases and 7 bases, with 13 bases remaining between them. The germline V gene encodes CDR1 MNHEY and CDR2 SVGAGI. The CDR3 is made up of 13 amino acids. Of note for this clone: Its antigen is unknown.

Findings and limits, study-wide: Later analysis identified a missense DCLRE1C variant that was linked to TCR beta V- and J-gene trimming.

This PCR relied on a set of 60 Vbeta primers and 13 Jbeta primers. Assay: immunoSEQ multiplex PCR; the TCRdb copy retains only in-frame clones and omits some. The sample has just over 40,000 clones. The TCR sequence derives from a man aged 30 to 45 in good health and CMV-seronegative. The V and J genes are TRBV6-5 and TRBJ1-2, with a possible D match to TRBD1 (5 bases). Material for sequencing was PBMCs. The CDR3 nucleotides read TGTGCCAGCAGTTTCGACAGTGCCGCTGGCTACACCTTC. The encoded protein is CASSFDSAAGYTF.